The text below deals with one T cell receptor (beta chain). This CDR3 spans 14 amino acids. Germline CDR1 is MNHEY and CDR2 is SVGAGI. Deletions cut 4 bases from V and 6 bases from J, with 15 bases between. These data belong to a study of cytomegalovirus exposure and HLA in healthy donors. It was with 60 Vbeta and 13 Jbeta primers that the PCR ran. TCRdb's copy holds only in-frame clones and misses some; the assay was immunoSEQ multiplex PCR. The sample holds 160,000 or so clones, over 70% seen once. The source is a woman aged 35 to 49 in good health and CMV-seropositive. V and J are TRBV6-5 and TRBJ1-2; the D gene is possibly TRBD1 (6 bases). Material for sequencing was PBMCs. The CDR3 DNA sequence: TGTGCCAGCAGTTCCCTTACAGGGTCGAATGGCTACACCTTC. As protein: CASSSLTGSNGYTF.